This TCR beta chain was recovered during a study of tumor-infiltrating lymphocytes in primary liver carcinoma. From roughly 0.55 ug of total RNA, TCR beta-specific cDNA was reverse-transcribed using a constant-region primer. Amplification in three nested multiplex PCR rounds with slightly modified ARM-PCR gave rise to TCR beta libraries. The first two PCR rounds used TRBV1-TRBV30 forward primers with a C-beta reverse primer, approximately 11 cycles each. TCRdb reprocessed the multiplex PCR reads via MiXCR and lists one record per CDR3 protein. The repertoire holds 40,000 to 60,000 distinct CDR3 sequences, with 55% to 75% as singletons. Of note for this clonotype: The junction and the germline gene differ at one end; a read error may be behind it.

Investigators took RNA and DNA out together from 20-30 mg of unsorted bulk tissue. The CDR3 length is 14 residues. Germline V lookup: CDR1 SQVTM, CDR2 ANQGSEA. Input material: liver tumor tissue from sampling region 5. Subset given: tumor region T5, tumor centre. The chain uses TRBV29-1 and TRBJ2-3; 8 bases are shared with TRBD2. The clonotype was recovered from a man aged 35 to 55 with primary liver carcinoma and hepatitis B virus infection. CDR3 sequence: CIVAPSGQGNTQYF. In nucleotides, the CDR3 is TGCATCGTTGCTCCTAGCGGGCAGGGGAATACGCAGTATTTT.